The 18 T cell receptor beta chains below come from one sample, sequenced in a study of CD8 T cells in ankylosing spondylitis. TCRdb called the 5' RACE reads again in MiXCR, with one record for every CDR3 protein. Of more than 150,000 distinct CDR3 sequences in the sample, roughly 13% were seen once. The sample taken for sequencing was blood, either unsorted or a sorted T cell fraction (not recorded which). The receptors shown here come from a female donor with ankylosing spondylitis or in good health (not recorded which).

This clonotype was seen many times. The V and J genes are TRBV7-3 and TRBJ2-3; D is unclear. Germline V lookup: CDR1 SGHTA, CDR2 FQGTGA. This CDR3 has 13 amino acids. V lost 5 bases to trimming and J lost 4 bases, with 10 bases between them. This CDR3 is CASSTSSADTQYF. In DNA form, the CDR3 reads TGTGCCAGCAGCACGTCATCGGCAGATACGCAGTATTTT. The full variable domain, completed using reference TRBV7-3 and TRBJ2-3, is GAGVSQTPSNKVTEKGKYVELRCDPISGHTALYWYRQSLGQGPEFLIYFQGTGAADDSGLPNDRFFAVRPEGSVSTLKIQRTERGDSAVYLCASSTSSADTQYFGPGTRLTVL.

The rearrangement uses TRBV12-3 or TRBV12-4 and TRBJ1-2; 8 nucleotides match TRBD1. The CDR3 has 14 residues. Trimming cost V 7 bases and J 3 bases; bases outside gene matches: 7. CDR3 protein: CASTNQGADYGYTF. The DNA for the CDR3 is TGTGCCAGCACCAATCAGGGGGCGGACTATGGCTACACCTTC.

As for this clonotype: This could be a read error, since a much larger clone is one nucleotide away. This chain connects TRBV6-2 or TRBV6-3 to TRBJ1-1; no firm D call. There are 14 residues in the CDR3. V was shortened by 5 bases and J by 5 bases, with 15 bases between the two germline ends. CDR1 and CDR2 from the germline V gene are MNHEY and SVGEGT. CDR3 protein: CASSHQEERTEAFF. The CDR3 DNA is TGTGCCAGCAGTCACCAGGAGGAAAGGACTGAAGCTTTCTTT.

This clonotype was seen a handful of times. V usage is TRBV5-1 and J usage is TRBJ2-7; 7 bases line up with TRBD1. The CDR3 covers 14 residues. Germline CDR1 reads SGHRS; CDR2 reads YFSETQ. The junction had 9 bases not matched to a gene; V was cut back by 4 bases and J by 5 bases. CDR3 region: CASSQLTGSDEQYF. CDR3 bases: TGCGCCAGCAGCCAGTTGACAGGGTCTGACGAGCAGTACTTC.

This clonotype has ten or more counts. The rearrangement uses TRBV11-2 and TRBJ2-2, with a possible D match to TRBD1 (5 bases). CDR1 SGHAT and CDR2 FQNNGV come from the germline V gene. The CDR3 sequence is 17 residues long. V was shortened by 0 bases and J by 6 bases, with 17 bases between the two germline ends. The chain's CDR3 is CASSLEGIGVFPGELFF. The CDR3 DNA is TGTGCCAGCAGCTTAGAGGGGATAGGGGTGTTCCCCGGGGAGCTGTTTTTT.

The chain recombines TRBV4-3 with TRBJ1-1; D remains unclear. V dropped 2 bases and J dropped 5 bases, with 9 bases sitting between them. The germline CDR1 and CDR2 sequences are LGHNA and YSLEER. The CDR3 has 13 amino acids. This CDR3 is CASSQISGTEAFF. CDR3 DNA: TGCGCCAGCAGCCAAATTAGTGGAACTGAAGCTTTCTTT.

In this sample, this clonotype turned up many times. The chain joins TRBV20-1 to TRBJ2-7, with a weak D call TRBD2 (5 bases). Trimming took 4 bases from V and 0 from J, leaving 13 bases between them. This CDR3 has 14 residues. CDR1 and CDR2 from the germline V gene are DFQATT and SNEGSKA (reference sequence). The CDR3 DNA is TGCAGTGCTACCCGAGGGATTAGCTCCTACGAGCAGTACTTC. Translating gives CSATRGISSYEQYF.

The gene calls are TRBV4-3 and TRBJ2-7; the match to TRBD2 covers 8 bases. The CDR3 loop spans 15 amino acids. V dropped 0 bases and J dropped 7; count of bases not matched to a gene: 8. From germline, CDR1 is LGHNA and CDR2 YSLEER. CDR3 nucleotides: TGCGCCAGCAGCCAAGATCTAAGCGGGAGCCGGGAGCAGTACTTC. Residues: CASSQDLSGSREQYF.

The chain joins TRBV30 to TRBJ2-5; TRBD2 agrees at 10 bases. This CDR3 spans 14 amino acids. Germline-derived CDR1 and CDR2 are GTSNPN and SVGIG (reference sequence). V dropped 7 bases and J dropped 2; count of bases not matched to a gene: 7. In DNA, the CDR3 is TGTGCCTCGCGACTAGCGGGTAGGCAAGAGACCCAGTACTTC. As protein: CASRLAGRQETQYF.

The J gene is TRBJ1-6, the V gene TRBV12-3 or TRBV12-4; a possible D gene is TRBD1 (6 bases). V shed 7 bases and J shed 14 bases, with 18 bases lying between them. The CDR3 consists of 13 residues. CDR3 loop: CASTRGLSPSLHF. The CDR3 DNA sequence: TGTGCCAGCACGAGGGGGTTGAGTCCATCCCTCCACTTT.

This clonotype appeared a few times. CDR3 bases: TGTGCCAGTACCCGAAGGGCCAACCCATACAATGAGCAGTTCTTC. It is translated as CASTRRANPYNEQFF. The chain uses TRBV19 and TRBJ2-1; D not resolved. This CDR3 has 15 residues. Germline CDR1 and CDR2: LNHDA and SQIVND (reference sequence). The V end was cut by 7 bases, the J end by 4 bases, with 17 bases between.

This clonotype occurred many times. The chain recombines TRBV5-8 with TRBJ1-2, with 8 bases aligning to TRBD1. V was clipped by 3 bases and J by 7 bases; unmatched bases: 8. The length of the CDR3 is 14 residues. The germline gives CDR1 SGHTS, CDR2 YDEGEE. The CDR3 region has the DNA TGTGCCAGCAGCTGGGCGACAGGGGCCCTTGGCTACACCTTC. Protein: CASSWATGALGYTF.

This clonotype was recorded a few times. The chain recombines TRBV6-5 with TRBJ1-5; TRBD1 aligns across 10 bases. The junction had 5 bases not matched to a gene; V was cut back by 4 bases and J by 5 bases. The CDR3 runs to 15 residues. The germline gives CDR1 MNHEY, CDR2 SVGAGI. CDR3 loop: CASSFSGTGDQPQHF. CDR3 sequence (DNA): TGTGCCAGCAGTTTCTCCGGGACAGGGGATCAGCCCCAGCATTTT.

The sample holds many counts of this clonotype. V is TRBV7-8 and J is TRBJ2-2; D unclear. Trimming cost V 2 bases and J 1 base, with 5 bases left between them. The CDR3 is 14 residues long. The germline V gene encodes CDR1 SGHVS and CDR2 FQNEAQ. As DNA, the CDR3 is TGTGCCAGCAGCTTAAGCGAGAACACCGGGGAGCTGTTTTTT. It translates to CASSLSENTGELFF.

This clonotype was detected a few times. The V and J genes are TRBV7-2 and TRBJ2-5; 7 bases are a match to TRBD1. J was trimmed by 4 bases and V by 3 bases; bases with no gene match: 14. This CDR3 comprises 17 residues. The germline V gene has CDR1 SGHTA and CDR2 FQGNSA. CDR3 amino acids: CASSFSRSTGRGETQYF. The CDR3 DNA follows: TGTGCCAGCAGCTTCTCAAGGTCGACAGGGAGAGGAGAGACCCAGTACTTC.

This clonotype has just a few counts. The CDR3 nucleotides are TGTGCCAGCGTCGACAGGGCTGGAAACACCATATATTTT. This gives the protein CASVDRAGNTIYF. The chain has TRBV27 and TRBJ1-3; 7 positions match TRBD1. From germline, CDR1 is MNHEY and CDR2 SMNVEV (reference sequence). After removal of 8 bases from V and 2 bases from J, the junction contained 3 bases not matched to a gene. This CDR3 is 13 amino acids long.

The chain employs TRBV5-4 and TRBJ2-5; the D gene is possibly TRBD2 (6 bases). V lost 2 bases, J lost 5 bases, and 13 bases lay in between. Per germline, CDR1 SGHNT and CDR2 YYREEE (reference sequence). CDR3 length: 14 residues. The CDR3 loop reads CASSFHRLGETQYF. DNA for the CDR3: TGTGCCAGCAGCTTCCACAGACTAGGGGAGACCCAGTACTTC.

The rearrangement joins TRBV3-1 to TRBJ2-5; 14 bases agree with TRBD2. Germline V gene data show CDR1 as LGHDT and CDR2 as YNNKEL (reference sequence). The J segment lost 0 bases and the V segment lost 4 bases, leaving 7 bases of the junction unmatched. The CDR3 contains 18 residues. CDR3 amino acids: CASSPGLAGGNYQETQYF. Written as DNA, the CDR3 is TGTGCCAGCAGCCCCGGACTAGCGGGAGGAAATTACCAAGAGACCCAGTACTTC.